A single sample is the source of the 8 T cell receptor beta chains below, sequenced in a study of T cells in Graves' hyperthyroidism and ophthalmopathy. Regions amplified from RNA transcripts were the TCR beta CDR3 regions. Initially, a first-round RT-PCR of the TCR CDR3 employed the HTBI primer set. TCRdb independently ran MiXCR on the multiplex PCR reads; one entry per CDR3 protein. In the table there are 450,000 to 600,000 distinct CDR3 sequences, about 20% of which are singletons. The specimen sequenced was blood. All receptors come from a man between 40 and 49 years old with Graves' ophthalmopathy.

Regarding this clonotype: One end of the junction is discordant with germline, which a read error may explain. The V gene is TRBV3-1, the J gene TRBJ2-1; no clear D. In germline, CDR1 is LGHDT, CDR2 YNNKEL (reference sequence). CDR3 length: 12 amino acids. The DNA for the CDR3 is TGTGCCAGCAGCCAAAGGATGATGCCCGACGTCTTC. Translation: CASSQRMMPDVF.

There are a few counts of this clonotype. The chain's CDR3 is CAILGQRASMNTEAFF. The CDR3, as DNA: TGTGCCATACTGGGACAGAGAGCTTCCATGAACACTGAAGCTTTCTTT. The chain joins TRBV2 to TRBJ1-1; 7 nucleotides agree with TRBD1. Germline trimming cut 10 bases from V and 0 bases from J; bases unmatched to any gene: 14. The CDR3 is 16 amino acids. Germline CDR1 is SNHLY and CDR2 is FYNNEI.

The gene calls are TRBV6-5 and TRBJ2-2, with D perhaps being TRBD1 or TRBD2 (5 bases each). Germline V gene data show CDR1 as MNHEY and CDR2 as SVGAGI. Trimming pared 0 bases from V and 6 bases from J, leaving 23 bases between. This CDR3 contains 19 residues. CDR3 in DNA: TGTGCCAGCAGTTACTCCGTGGGACCCATAACTAGGGTGTCCGGGGAGCTGTTTTTT. It translates to CASSYSVGPITRVSGELFF.

This clonotype was observed many times. V is TRBV12-3 or TRBV12-4 and J is TRBJ2-7; the D gene is possibly TRBD1 (6 bases). The ends were cut back, 5 bases at V and 3 bases at J, with 11 bases in the middle. This CDR3 is built from 13 residues. CDR3 protein: CASSASTGYEQYF. For the CDR3, the DNA is TGTGCCAGCAGTGCCTCGACAGGCTACGAGCAGTACTTC.

This clonotype was seen many times. The rearrangement joins TRBV12-3 or TRBV12-4 to TRBJ2-1; TRBD2 might be the D (6 bases). The CDR3 spans 12 residues. V was pared by 8 bases and J by 8 bases, with 13 bases between. The CDR3 coding sequence is TGTGCCAGCGGGTGGGGGACTCATGAGCAGTTCTTC. Translation: CASGWGTHEQFF.

This chain uses TRBV6-1 with TRBJ2-7; TRBD1 is a possible D gene (6 bases). The length of the CDR3 is 11 residues. V lost 8 bases to trimming and J lost 2 bases, with 7 bases between them. Germline loops: CDR1 MNHNS, CDR2 SASEGT. CDR3 sequence: CASQGPYEQYF. CDR3 in DNA: TGTGCCAGCCAGGGGCCCTACGAGCAGTACTTC.

This clonotype was detected many times. J is TRBJ2-2 and V is TRBV7-9; D may be TRBD2 (6 bases). The CDR3 consists of 15 residues. Germline V gene lookup returns CDR1 SEHNR and CDR2 FQNEAQ (reference sequence). With 0 bases removed from V and 1 base from J, the gap between germline ends came to 6 bases. The chain's CDR3 is CASSLAGRNTGELFF. As DNA, the CDR3 is TGTGCCAGCAGCTTAGCCGGGAGGAACACCGGGGAGCTGTTTTTT.

This clonotype appeared a few times. The genes are TRBV6-5 and TRBJ1-2, with 7 bases that match TRBD1. This CDR3 comprises 17 residues. V was pared by 0 bases and J by 0 bases, with 7 bases of the junction left unmatched. Germline V lookup: CDR1 MNHEY, CDR2 SVGAGI. CDR3 amino acids: CASSYSGTAGTNYGYTF. For the CDR3, the DNA is TGTGCCAGCAGTTACTCGGGGACAGCCGGTACTAACTATGGCTACACCTTC.